The 4 T cell receptor beta chains below come from one sample, sequenced in a study of identical twins. TCRdb fed the 5' RACE reads into MiXCR, producing one record per CDR3 protein. The table has 1.5 million to 2 million distinct CDR3 sequences, around 33% seen once; the top ten hold about 0.27%. The sample was cord blood. The receptors were gathered from a newborn girl in good health.

This clonotype was observed at least ten times. Mismatch with germline at one junction end may stem from a read error. The rearrangement uses TRBV5-1 and TRBJ1-1; D may be TRBD1 (5 bases). CDR3 length: 14 residues. In germline, CDR1 is SGHRS, CDR2 YFSETQ. CDR3 sequence: CASSPTALNTEAFF. CDR3 bases: TGTGCCAGCAGCCCGACAGCTTTGAACACTGAAGCTTTCTTT.

This clonotype was recorded a few times. The chain couples TRBV7-9 to TRBJ2-7; either TRBD1 or TRBD2 may supply D (5 bases each). Germline CDR1 reads SEHNR; CDR2 reads FQNEAQ (reference sequence). V lost 1 base and J 1 base, leaving 11 bases between the germline ends. This CDR3 region has 15 residues. In DNA form, the CDR3 reads TGTGCCAGCAGCTTAGATCCGGGACGGTCCTACGAGCAGTACTTC. It codes for CASSLDPGRSYEQYF.

This clonotype was seen only a few times. The J gene is TRBJ2-1, the V gene TRBV20-1; no firm D call. CDR1 is DFQATT and CDR2 is SNEGSKA in the germline V gene (reference sequence). The ends were cut back, 0 bases at V and 14 bases at J, with 11 bases in the middle. The CDR3 is 11 residues long. CDR3 loop: CSARDKSSKFF. For the CDR3, the DNA is TGCAGTGCTAGAGATAAGAGTAGTAAGTTCTTC.

The chain combines TRBV19 with TRBJ2-3; D is possibly TRBD1 (5 bases). The germline gives CDR1 LNHDA, CDR2 SQIVND (reference sequence). Trimming removed 5 bases at V and 2 bases at J, with 14 bases between. This CDR3 has 15 residues. For the CDR3, the DNA is TGTGCCAGTAGTCCGGACACCGTCTCCACAGATACGCAGTATTTT. Encoded protein: CASSPDTVSTDTQYF. Full variable domain (remainder filled in from reference TRBV19 and TRBJ2-3): DGGITQSPKYLFRKEGQNVTLSCEQNLNHDAMYWYRQDPGQGLRLIYYSQIVNDFQKGDIAEGYSVSREKKESFPLTVTSAQKNPTAFYLCASSPDTVSTDTQYFGPGTRLTVL.